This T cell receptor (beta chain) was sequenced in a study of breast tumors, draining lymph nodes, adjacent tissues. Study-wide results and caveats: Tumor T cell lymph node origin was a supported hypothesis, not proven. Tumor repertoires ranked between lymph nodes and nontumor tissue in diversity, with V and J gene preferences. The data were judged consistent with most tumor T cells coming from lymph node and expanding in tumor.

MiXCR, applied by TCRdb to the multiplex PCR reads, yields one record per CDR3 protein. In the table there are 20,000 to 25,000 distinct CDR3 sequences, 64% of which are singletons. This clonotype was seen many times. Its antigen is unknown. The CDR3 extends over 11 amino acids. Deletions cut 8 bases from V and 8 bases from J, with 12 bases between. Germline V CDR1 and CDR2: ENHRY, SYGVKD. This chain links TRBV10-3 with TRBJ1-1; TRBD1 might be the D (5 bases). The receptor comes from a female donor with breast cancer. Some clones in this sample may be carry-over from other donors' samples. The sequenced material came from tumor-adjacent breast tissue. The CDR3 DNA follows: TGTGCCATCTCCGGGACCTCCGAAGCTTTCTTT. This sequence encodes CAISGTSEAFF.